This TCR beta chain stems from a study of cytomegalovirus exposure and HLA in healthy donors. Overall study findings and caveats: It was 150 to 200 TCR beta chains that were listed as cytomegalovirus-associated. Specificity for CMV antigens was confirmed in vitro for a few of the CMV-associated chains.

Regarding this clone: Its antigen is currently unknown.

Separate from the approximately 700-subject first cohort was the approximately 120-subject validation cohort, to which the donors belonged. Assay used: immunoSEQ multiplex PCR; TCRdb lists only in-frame clones, some missing. The sample consists of over 200,000 clones, over 80% of them appearing once. Germline loops: CDR1 MDHEN, CDR2 SYDVKM. This CDR3 comprises 13 residues. The ends were cut back, 6 bases at V and 10 bases at J, with 16 bases in the middle. The source of this sequence is a woman between 18 and 29 years old in good health and CMV-seronegative. The chain uses TRBV28 and TRBJ2-1; D possibly corresponds to TRBD2 (5 bases). The sequencing input was PBMCs. In DNA, the CDR3 is TGTGCCAGCAGCCCCGCCCTAGCTGACGAGCAGTTCTTC. Translation gives CASSPALADEQFF.